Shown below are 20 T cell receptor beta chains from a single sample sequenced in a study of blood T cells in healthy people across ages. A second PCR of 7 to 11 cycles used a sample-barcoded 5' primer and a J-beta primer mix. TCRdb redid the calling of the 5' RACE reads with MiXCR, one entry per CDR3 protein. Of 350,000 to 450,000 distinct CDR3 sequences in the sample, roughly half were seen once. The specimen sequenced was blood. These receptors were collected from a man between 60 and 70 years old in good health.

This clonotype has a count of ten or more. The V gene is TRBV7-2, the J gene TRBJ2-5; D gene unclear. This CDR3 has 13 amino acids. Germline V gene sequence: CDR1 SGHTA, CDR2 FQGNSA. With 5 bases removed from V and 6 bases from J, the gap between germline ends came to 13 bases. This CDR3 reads CASSLGLPQTQYF. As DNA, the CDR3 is TGTGCCAGCAGCCTAGGGCTACCTCAGACCCAGTACTTC. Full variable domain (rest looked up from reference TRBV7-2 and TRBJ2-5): GAGVSQSPSNKVTEKGKDVELRCDPISGHTALYWYRQSLGQGLEFLIYFQGNSAPDKSGLPSDRFSAERTGGSVSTLTIQRTQQEDSAVYLCASSLGLPQTQYFGPGTRLLVL.

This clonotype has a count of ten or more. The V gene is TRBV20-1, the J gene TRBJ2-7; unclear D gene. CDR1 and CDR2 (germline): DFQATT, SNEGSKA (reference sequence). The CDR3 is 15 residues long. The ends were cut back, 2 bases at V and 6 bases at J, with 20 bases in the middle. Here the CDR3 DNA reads TGCAGTGCTAGACCTATCACTGGGGTCATGCTCGAGCAGTACTTC. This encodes CSARPITGVMLEQYF.

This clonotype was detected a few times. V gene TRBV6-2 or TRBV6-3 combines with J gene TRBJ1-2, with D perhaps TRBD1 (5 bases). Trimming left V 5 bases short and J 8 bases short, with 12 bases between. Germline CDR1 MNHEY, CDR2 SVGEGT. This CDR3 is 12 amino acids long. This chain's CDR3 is CASSEPGRGYTF. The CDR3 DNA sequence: TGTGCCAGCAGTGAACCAGGGCGCGGCTACACCTTC.

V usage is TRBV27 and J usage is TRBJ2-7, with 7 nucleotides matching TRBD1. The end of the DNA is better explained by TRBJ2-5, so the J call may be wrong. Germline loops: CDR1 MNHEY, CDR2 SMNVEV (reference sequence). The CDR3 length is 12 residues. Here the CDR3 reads CAGYRGLETQYF. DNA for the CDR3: TGTGCCGGCTACAGGGGTTTAGAGACCCAGTACTTC.

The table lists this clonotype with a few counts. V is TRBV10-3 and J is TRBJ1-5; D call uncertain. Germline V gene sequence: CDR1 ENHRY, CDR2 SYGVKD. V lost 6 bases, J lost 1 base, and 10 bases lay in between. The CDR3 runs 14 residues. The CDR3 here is CAIRGLGSNQPQHF. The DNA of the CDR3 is TGTGCCATCAGAGGACTTGGGAGCAATCAGCCCCAGCATTTT.

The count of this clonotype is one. CDR3 sequence: CASSPDSGTGGYEQFF. The CDR3 bases are TGTGCCAGCAGCCCCGACTCCGGGACAGGGGGATATGAGCAGTTCTTC. J is TRBJ2-1 and V is TRBV7-3; TRBD1 agrees at 11 bases. Germline assignment: CDR1 SGHTA and CDR2 FQGTGA. This CDR3 comprises 16 residues. Unmatched junction bases numbered 11, after V lost 5 bases and J lost 8 bases.

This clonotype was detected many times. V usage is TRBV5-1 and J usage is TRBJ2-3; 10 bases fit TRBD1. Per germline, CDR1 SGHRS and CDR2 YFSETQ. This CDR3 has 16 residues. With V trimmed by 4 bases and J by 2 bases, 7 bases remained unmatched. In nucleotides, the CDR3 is TGCGCCAGCAGCGGCTACGGGACAGGGGACACAGATACGCAGTATTTT. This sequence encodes CASSGYGTGDTDTQYF.

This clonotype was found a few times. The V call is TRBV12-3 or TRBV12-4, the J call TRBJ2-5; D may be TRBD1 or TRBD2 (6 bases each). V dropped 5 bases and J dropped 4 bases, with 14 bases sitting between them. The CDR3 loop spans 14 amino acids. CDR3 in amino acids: CASSPGGPGETQYF. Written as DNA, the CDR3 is TGTGCCAGCAGTCCTGGGGGGCCTGGAGAGACCCAGTACTTC.

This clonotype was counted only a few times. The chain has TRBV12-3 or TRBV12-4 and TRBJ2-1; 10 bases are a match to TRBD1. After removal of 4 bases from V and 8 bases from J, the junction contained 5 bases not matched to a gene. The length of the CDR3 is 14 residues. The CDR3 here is CASSSGTGVDEQFF. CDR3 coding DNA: TGTGCCAGCAGTTCCGGGACAGGGGTTGATGAGCAGTTCTTC.

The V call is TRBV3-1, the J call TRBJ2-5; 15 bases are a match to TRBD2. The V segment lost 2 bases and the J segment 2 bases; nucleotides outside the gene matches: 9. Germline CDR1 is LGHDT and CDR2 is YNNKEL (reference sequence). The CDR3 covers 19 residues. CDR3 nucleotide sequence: TGTGCCAGCAGCCAAAGACTCGGACTAGCGGGGGGGAGACAAGAGACCCAGTACTTC. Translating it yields CASSQRLGLAGGRQETQYF.

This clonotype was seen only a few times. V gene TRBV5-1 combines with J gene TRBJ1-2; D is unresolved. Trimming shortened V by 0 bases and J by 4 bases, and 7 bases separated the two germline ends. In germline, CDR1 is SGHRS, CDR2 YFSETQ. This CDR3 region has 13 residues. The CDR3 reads CASSLGGPYGYTF. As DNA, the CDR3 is TGCGCCAGCAGCTTGGGAGGGCCCTATGGCTACACCTTC. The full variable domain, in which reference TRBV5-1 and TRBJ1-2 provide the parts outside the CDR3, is KAGVTQTPRYLIKTRGQQVTLSCSPISGHRSVSWYQQTPGQGLQFLFEYFSETQRNKGNFPGRFSGRQFSNSRSEMNVSTLELGDSALYLCASSLGGPYGYTFGSGTRLTVV.

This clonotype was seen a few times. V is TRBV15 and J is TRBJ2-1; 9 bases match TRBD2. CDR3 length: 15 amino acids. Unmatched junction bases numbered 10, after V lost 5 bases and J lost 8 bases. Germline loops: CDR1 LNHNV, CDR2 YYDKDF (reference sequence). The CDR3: CATSPAGLASDEQFF. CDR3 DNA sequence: TGTGCCACCAGCCCCGCTGGACTAGCGTCAGATGAGCAGTTCTTC.

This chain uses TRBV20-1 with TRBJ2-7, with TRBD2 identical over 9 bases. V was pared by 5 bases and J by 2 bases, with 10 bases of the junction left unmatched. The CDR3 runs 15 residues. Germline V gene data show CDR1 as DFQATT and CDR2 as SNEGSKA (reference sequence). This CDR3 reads CSARMSLAGTYEQYF. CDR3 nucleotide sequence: TGCAGTGCTCGGATGTCGCTAGCGGGGACCTACGAGCAGTACTTC.

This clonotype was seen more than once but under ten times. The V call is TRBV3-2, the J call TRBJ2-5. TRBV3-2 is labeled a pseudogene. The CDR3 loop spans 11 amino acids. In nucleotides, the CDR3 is TGTGCCAGCAGCCAAGTGGCGACCCAGTACTTC. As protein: CASSQVATQYF.

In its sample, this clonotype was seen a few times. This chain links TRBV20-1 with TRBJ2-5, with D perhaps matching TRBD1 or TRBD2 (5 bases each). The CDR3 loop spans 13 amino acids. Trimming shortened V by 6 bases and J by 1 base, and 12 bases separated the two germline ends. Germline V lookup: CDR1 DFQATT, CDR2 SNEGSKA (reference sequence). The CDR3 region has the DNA TGCAGTGCGACTTTGAGGGGCCAAGAGACCCAGTACTTC. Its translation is CSATLRGQETQYF.

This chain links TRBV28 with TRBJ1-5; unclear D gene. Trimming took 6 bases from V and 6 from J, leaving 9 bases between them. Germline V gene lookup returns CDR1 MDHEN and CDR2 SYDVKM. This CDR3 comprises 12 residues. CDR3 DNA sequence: TGTGCCAGCAGGACGACCGTTCAGCCCCAGCATTTT. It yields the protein CASRTTVQPQHF. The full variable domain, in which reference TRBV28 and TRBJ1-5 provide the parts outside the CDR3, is DVKVTQSSRYLVKRTGEKVFLECVQDMDHENMFWYRQDPGLGLRLIYFSYDVKMKEKGDIPEGYSVSREKKERFSLILESASTNQTSMYLCASRTTVQPQHFGDGTRLSIL.

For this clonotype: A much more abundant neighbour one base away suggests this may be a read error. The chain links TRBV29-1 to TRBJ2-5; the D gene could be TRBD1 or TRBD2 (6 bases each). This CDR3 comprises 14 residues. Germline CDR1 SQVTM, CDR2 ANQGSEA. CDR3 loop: CNGDMGGIQETQYF. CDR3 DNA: TGCAACGGGGATATGGGGGGCATTCAAGAGACCCAGTACTTC.

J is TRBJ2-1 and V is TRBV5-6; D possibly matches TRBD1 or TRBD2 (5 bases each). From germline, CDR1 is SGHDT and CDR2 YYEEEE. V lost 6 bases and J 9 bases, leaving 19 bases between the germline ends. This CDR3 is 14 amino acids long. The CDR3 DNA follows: TGTGCCAGCACCATGGTAGGGGACCCGGTTGAGCAGTTCTTC. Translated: CASTMVGDPVEQFF.

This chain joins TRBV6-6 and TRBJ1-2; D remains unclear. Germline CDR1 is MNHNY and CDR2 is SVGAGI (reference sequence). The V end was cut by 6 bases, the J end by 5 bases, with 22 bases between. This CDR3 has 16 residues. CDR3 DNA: TGTGCCAGCAGGAAGGACGGGCGCAGGTTCCTATATGGCTACACCTTC. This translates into CASRKDGRRFLYGYTF.

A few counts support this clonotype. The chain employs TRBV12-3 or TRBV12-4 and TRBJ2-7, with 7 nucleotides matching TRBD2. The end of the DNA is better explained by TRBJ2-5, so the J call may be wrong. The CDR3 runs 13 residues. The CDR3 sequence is CASSSDGGETQYF. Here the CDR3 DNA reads TGTGCCAGCAGCAGCGACGGGGGGGAGACCCAGTACTTC.